The subject of this entry is one T cell receptor (beta chain). The antigen it binds to is not known. No per-base quality is available; no much larger clone lies one base away. There are 15 amino acids in the CDR3, from cysteine to phenylalanine inclusive. The retained sequence is limited to the CDR3, 45 bases, with the frame set at the first base. From a lookup of the germline V gene (reference sequence), CDR1 and CDR2 are SEHNR and FQNEAQ. From V the trimming removes 5 bases and from J it removes 2 bases, while the gene matches leave 2 bases of the junction unaccounted for. This sample was included in a study of blood T cell repertoires in COVID-19 (dated by TCRdb to the early 2020s). About the investigation overall: The collaborator samples originated in the United States, Italy and Spain and spanned the acute and convalescent phases of COVID-19. The material from the prospective study consisted of cDNA or gDNA derived from T cells, B-cell-depleted T cells, or PBMCs. Deeply sampled blood TCRbeta repertoires from subjects exposed to, actively infected with, or recovered from COVID-19 were included in the dataset. Samples came from the ongoing ImmuneRACE study (first 160 participants) plus 1,254 subjects from 6 global collaborators. Nearly every sample came with metadata listing a de-identified subject ID, COVID-19 status, age in years and sex. A freely available public database, intended as a resource for researchers studying the immune response to SARS-CoV-2, is where the repertoires were released. HLA class I and class II types, where available, came from metadata supplied by the sample provider rather than from assay-based typing. General conclusions and limits of the study: The quantity of clinical and demographic metadata differed by source and by participant and was supplied without curation.

Enrolling through a virtual design, the prospective study's participants ranged in age from roughly 18 to 95 years and lived across 20 to 25 United States geographic areas. To assign participants to cohorts, the prospective study relied on clinical history that participants themselves reported in a screening survey and a study questionnaire. Recovered participants in ImmuneRACE Cohort 3 were defined as having two consecutive negative NP/OP PCR tests, clearance from a healthcare professional, or resolution of symptoms. In the prospective study, mobile phlebotomists collected whole blood, serum and a nasopharyngeal or oropharyngeal swab from each participant. Participants in the prospective study had the option to provide additional blood draws and questionnaires over a roughly two-month period. Prospective study blood samples were shipped either frozen or at room temperature before DNA extraction.

The immunoSEQ Assay, a bias-controlled multiplex PCR, was used to amplify TCRbeta CDR3 regions from genomic DNA. In the original analysis: The number of nucleated cells in each sample was estimated by amplification of reference gene primers within the assay. To quantify the absolute abundance of each unique TCRbeta CDR3 rearrangement, sequence reads were collapsed and filtered. For each sample, productive Simpson clonality was calculated by taking the square root of Simpson's diversity index across productive rearrangements. Drawn from immuneACCESS, this table holds only the in-frame rearrangements with V and J called that TCRdb kept. Clones are partly lost; checked studies trace under half to an unresolved V gene and leave the rest unexplained. V, J and clone size are those of that table, while D and trimming were read from the DNA. Here the sample has approximately 230,000 clones; about 80% occur a single time. Over 14% of the sample belongs to the ten largest clones.

The chain links TRBV7-9 with TRBJ2-1; 11 bases in between match TRBD1. Sequenced: PBMCs or T cells enriched from blood (not recorded which). This TCR was sampled from a middle-aged man who had recovered from COVID-19. The CDR3 has the sequence CASSRDRGAYNEQFF. The sequenced DNA: TGTGCCAGCAGCAGGGACAGGGGGGCCTACAATGAGCAGTTCTTC.